This is a list of T cell receptor beta chains from one sample in a study of blood T cell repertoires in COVID-19. Assay used: immunoSEQ multiplex PCR; TCRdb lists only in-frame clones, some missing. This sample carries around 100,000 clones, around four fifths of them seen once, and the ten largest clones take 7% to 9%. The sample comprised peripheral blood. These receptors were obtained from a man aged 70-80 years with acute or convalescent COVID-19. The conserved cysteine and the conserved F or W are not part of the CDR3 here. The order of the fields is V gene, J gene, D gene, CDR3 protein. A D gene is named only where the DNA matches it firmly.

v_call: TRBV7-9; j_call: TRBJ1-1; d_call: .; cdr3_aa: ASSKSGGLGNTEAF
v_call: TRBV6-5; j_call: TRBJ2-1; d_call: TRBD1; cdr3_aa: ASSYLPGQGNNEQF
v_call: TRBV14; j_call: TRBJ2-7; d_call: TRBD2; cdr3_aa: ASSQHLGRGSYEQY
v_call: TRBV29-1; j_call: TRBJ2-1; d_call: TRBD2; cdr3_aa: SVVGLAVGEQF
v_call: TRBV6-7; j_call: TRBJ1-5; d_call: TRBD1; cdr3_aa: ASSYDPVAGTGVNHSNQPQH
v_call: TRBV7-9; j_call: TRBJ2-2; d_call: .; cdr3_aa: ASSSRTGELF
v_call: TRBV28; j_call: TRBJ2-5; d_call: TRBD2; cdr3_aa: ASSGNSVETQY
v_call: TRBV7-3; j_call: TRBJ1-5; d_call: .; cdr3_aa: ASSPAAEDQPQH
v_call: TRBV27; j_call: TRBJ1-2; d_call: .; cdr3_aa: ASSSLWQGKDGYT
v_call: TRBV10-3; j_call: TRBJ1-2; d_call: TRBD1; cdr3_aa: AISESNRGPGYGYT
v_call: TRBV28; j_call: TRBJ2-5; d_call: TRBD2; cdr3_aa: ASSPARSSGRETQY
v_call: TRBV6-4; j_call: TRBJ2-7; d_call: TRBD2; cdr3_aa: ASSDSGRGDSYEQY
v_call: TRBV19; j_call: TRBJ1-4; d_call: .; cdr3_aa: ASSKSSGEKLF
v_call: TRBV19; j_call: TRBJ1-2; d_call: .; cdr3_aa: ASTWGERYGYT
v_call: TRBV15; j_call: TRBJ2-3; d_call: TRBD2; cdr3_aa: ATRQSSGSTDTQY
v_call: TRBV2; j_call: TRBJ2-1; d_call: .; cdr3_aa: ASSEREEAGRNNEQF
v_call: TRBV6-6; j_call: TRBJ2-6; d_call: TRBD2; cdr3_aa: ASTRSGGGTNVLT
v_call: TRBV6-4; j_call: TRBJ1-5; d_call: .; cdr3_aa: ASSPTGLNQPQH
v_call: TRBV5-1; j_call: TRBJ2-7; d_call: TRBD1; cdr3_aa: ASSGQGNIISYEQY
v_call: TRBV5-1; j_call: TRBJ1-2; d_call: .; cdr3_aa: ASSLEGRYGYT
v_call: TRBV24-1; j_call: TRBJ1-5; d_call: .; cdr3_aa: ATSDGGNQPQH
v_call: TRBV5-4; j_call: TRBJ1-6; d_call: .; cdr3_aa: ASSSRDTNSPLH
v_call: TRBV3-1/TRBV3-2; j_call: TRBJ1-6; d_call: .; cdr3_aa: ASSQRGTVGNSPLH
v_call: TRBV30; j_call: TRBJ1-6; d_call: TRBD1; cdr3_aa: AWRPPTTTGTSPLH
v_call: TRBV9; j_call: TRBJ2-3; d_call: TRBD1; cdr3_aa: ASSVAVQGSTDTQY
v_call: TRBV28; j_call: TRBJ2-7; d_call: TRBD2; cdr3_aa: AGTSGSSYEQY
v_call: TRBV9; j_call: TRBJ2-1; d_call: TRBD1; cdr3_aa: ASSADRGRLVYNEQF
v_call: TRBV15; j_call: TRBJ1-5; d_call: .; cdr3_aa: ATSNRERNQPQH
v_call: TRBV19; j_call: TRBJ2-5; d_call: TRBD2; cdr3_aa: ASSESSGLVFPAQY
v_call: TRBV5-1; j_call: TRBJ2-1; d_call: .; cdr3_aa: ASSRMTRNNEQF
v_call: TRBV6-4; j_call: TRBJ2-2; d_call: .; cdr3_aa: ASSVFYAGSTGELF
v_call: TRBV5-1; j_call: TRBJ2-7; d_call: .; cdr3_aa: ASSLDRDYEQY
v_call: TRBV9; j_call: TRBJ2-2; d_call: .; cdr3_aa: ASSVGRRDTGELF
v_call: TRBV6-5; j_call: TRBJ2-7; d_call: TRBD2; cdr3_aa: ASSRTSGIYEQY
v_call: TRBV7-9; j_call: TRBJ2-3; d_call: TRBD2; cdr3_aa: ASSFMGLVGDTQY
v_call: TRBV5-1; j_call: TRBJ1-4; d_call: .; cdr3_aa: ASSLFPGGDEKLF
v_call: TRBV12-3/TRBV12-4; j_call: TRBJ1-6; d_call: .; cdr3_aa: ASSLTGSPLH